The 30 T cell receptor beta chains below come from one sample, sequenced in a study of CD8 T cells in Susac syndrome. Reverse transcription used roughly 0.5 to 1 ug RNA and random hexamers. TCRdb re-derived calls from the immunoSEQ multiplex PCR reads in MiXCR, one entry per CDR3 protein. The table has over 150,000 distinct CDR3 sequences, roughly 92% seen once. The sequenced sample was CD4+ T cells from PBMCs. All receptors come from a human donor with multiple sclerosis.

This clonotype has just one count. The chain recombines TRBV29-1 with TRBJ2-3; D might be TRBD2 (6 bases). Germline V gene sequence: CDR1 SQVTM, CDR2 ANQGSEA. V lost 5 bases to trimming and J lost 0 bases, with 12 bases between them. This CDR3 spans 14 amino acids. The CDR3 coding sequence is TGCAGCGTTTCCCCCGGGACTAGCACAGATACGCAGTATTTT. This gives the protein CSVSPGTSTDTQYF.

The chain has TRBV20-1 and TRBJ2-3; no clear D gene. Trimming removed 5 bases from V and 6 bases from J, with 12 bases in between. The CDR3 has 12 residues. Germline CDR1 is DFQATT and CDR2 is SNEGSKA (reference sequence). CDR3 in amino acids: CSASSVGDTQYF. The CDR3 DNA reads as TGCAGTGCTTCCTCAGTCGGGGATACGCAGTATTTT.

This chain uses TRBV5-6 with TRBJ2-3; possible D gene TRBD2, 6 bases. The V gene's germline CDR1 is SGHDT and CDR2 YYEEEE. The CDR3 is made up of 15 amino acids. The V and J ends lost 4 bases and 6 bases respectively, with 18 bases between them. The CDR3 protein is CASSNGISRGDTQYF. CDR3 DNA sequence: TGTGCCAGCAGCAACGGGATTTCCCGGGGGGATACGCAGTATTTT.

The CDR3 bases are TGTGCCAGTAGTAGGGTGCAGGAAGACGAGCAGTACTTC. Translated: CASSRVQEDEQYF. The chain has TRBV19 and TRBJ2-7; D is undetermined. The CDR3 is 13 residues long. Deletions cut 4 bases from V and 5 bases from J, with 12 bases between. Germline V gene lookup returns CDR1 LNHDA and CDR2 SQIVND (reference sequence).

This chain joins TRBV5-1 and TRBJ2-2; TRBD2 matches at 9 bases. Germline V gene data show CDR1 as SGHRS and CDR2 as YFSETQ. The CDR3 extends over 17 amino acids. Trimming at V came to 4 bases and at J to 4 bases, leaving 11 bases not matched to a gene. The DNA for the CDR3 is TGCGCCAGCAGCCGATACCCAGGACTAGCGCTCACCGGGGAGCTGTTTTTT. Its protein product is CASSRYPGLALTGELFF.

The chain has TRBV7-6 and TRBJ1-2; TRBD1 is a possible D gene (6 bases). V shed 10 bases and J shed 5 bases, with 14 bases lying between them. Looked up from germline, CDR1 is SGHVS and CDR2 is FNYEAQ. CDR3 length: 12 amino acids. CDR3 DNA sequence: TGTGCCATCACTGGGAGGGGGTATGGCTACACCTTC. This encodes CAITGRGYGYTF.

The chain uses TRBV10-2 and TRBJ2-4; tentatively, D is TRBD1 or TRBD2 (5 bases each). The CDR3 is made up of 16 amino acids. The germline gives CDR1 WSHSY, CDR2 SAAADI. V was cut by 7 bases and J by 0 bases, with 16 bases left in between. CDR3 DNA: TGCGCCAGCACCCCGGGGCTGACACTAGCCAAAAACATTCAGTACTTC. Translated, it gives CASTPGLTLAKNIQYF.

V and J are TRBV27 and TRBJ2-3, with D possibly matching TRBD1 (5 bases). The CDR3 runs to 17 residues. Per the germline V gene, CDR1 is MNHEY and CDR2 is SMNVEV (reference sequence). Trimming shortened V by 1 base and J by 0 bases, and 14 bases separated the two germline ends. The CDR3 DNA reads TGTGCCAGCAGTTTATATCCGCGGACAACGAGCACAGATACGCAGTATTTT. It encodes CASSLYPRTTSTDTQYF.

This sequence joins TRBV29-1 and TRBJ2-4; weak D call: TRBD2 (6 bases). The CDR3 consists of 14 residues. CDR1 is SQVTM, CDR2 ANQGSEA, per germline. V dropped 4 bases and J dropped 1 base, with 11 bases sitting between them. The CDR3 protein is CSVAEGLAKNIQYF. Written as DNA, the CDR3 is TGCAGCGTTGCGGAGGGTCTGGCCAAAAACATTCAGTACTTC.

The DNA for the CDR3 is TGTGCCAGCAGTTTCCTACTAGCGGCACAAGAGACCCAGTACTTC. This gives the protein CASSFLLAAQETQYF. The V gene is TRBV6-2 or TRBV6-3, the J gene TRBJ2-5; 8 nucleotides align to TRBD2. Germline-derived CDR1 and CDR2 are MNHEY and SVGEGT. This CDR3 has 15 residues. Trimming at V came to 4 bases and at J to 2 bases, leaving 6 bases not matched to a gene.

The rearrangement links TRBV5-8 to TRBJ2-2, with a possible D match to TRBD2 (6 bases). V was shortened by 0 bases and J by 7 bases, with 16 bases between the two germline ends. The germline CDR1 and CDR2 sequences are SGHTS and YDEGEE. The CDR3 consists of 16 residues. The CDR3 reads CASSLEGTGLDGELFF. The CDR3 DNA sequence: TGTGCCAGCAGCTTGGAAGGGACTGGGCTCGACGGGGAGCTGTTTTTT.

The chain employs TRBV27 and TRBJ1-6; the D is unclear. V lost 2 bases to trimming and J lost 12 bases, with 11 bases between them. The germline V gene encodes CDR1 MNHEY and CDR2 SMNVEV (reference sequence). This CDR3 spans 13 amino acids. CDR3: CASSLQVTRPLHF. CDR3 nucleotide sequence: TGTGCCAGCAGTTTACAGGTCACGAGACCCCTCCACTTT.

The gene calls are TRBV19 and TRBJ2-1; D remains ambiguous. V lost 6 bases and J lost 8, with 17 bases in between. The CDR3 has 14 amino acids. Germline lookup yields CDR1 LNHDA and CDR2 SQIVND (reference sequence). CDR3 residues: CASSTLSVRDEQFF. The CDR3 DNA is TGTGCCAGTAGCACTTTAAGCGTTCGGGATGAGCAGTTCTTC.

This clonotype was found a few times. V is TRBV18 and J is TRBJ2-3, with 11 nucleotides matching TRBD2. V was clipped by 2 bases and J by 3 bases; unmatched bases: 1. The CDR3 spans 15 residues. Germline V CDR1 and CDR2: KGHSH, LQKENI. The CDR3 is CASSPTSGGTDTQYF. The CDR3 nucleotides read TGTGCCAGCTCACCAACTAGCGGGGGTACAGATACGCAGTATTTT. The whole variable domain, filled in from reference TRBV18 and TRBJ2-3, reads NAGVMQNPRHLVRRRGQEARLRCSPMKGHSHVYWYRQLPEEGLKFMVYLQKENIIDESGMPKERFSAEFPKEGPSILRIQQVVRGDSAAYFCASSPTSGGTDTQYFGPGTRLTVL.

The rearrangement joins TRBV15 to TRBJ2-5; maybe TRBD1 (5 bases). The CDR3 contains 14 residues. V dropped 2 bases and J dropped 4 bases, with 11 bases sitting between them. The germline V gene has CDR1 LNHNV and CDR2 YYDKDF (reference sequence). The CDR3 protein is CATSRPAGRETQYF. The DNA for the CDR3 is TGTGCCACCAGCAGACCAGCAGGGCGAGAGACCCAGTACTTC.

The V and J genes are TRBV4-3 and TRBJ2-7, with D possibly TRBD2 on 6 matching bases. The germline V gene has CDR1 LGHNA and CDR2 YSLEER. The CDR3 length is 13 residues. V was cut by 3 bases and J by 3 bases, with 9 bases left in between. In DNA form, the CDR3 reads TGCGCCAGCAGCCAGCAGGGAGGCTACGAGCAGTACTTC. As protein: CASSQQGGYEQYF.

This sequence joins TRBV24-1 and TRBJ2-5, with 11 bases aligning to TRBD2. The junction had 0 bases not matched to a gene; V was cut back by 3 bases and J by 4 bases. Germline lookup yields CDR1 KGHDR and CDR2 SFDVKD. This CDR3 has 14 amino acids. DNA of the CDR3: TGTGCCACCAGTGATGGACTAGCGGGAGAGACCCAGTACTTC. Translation: CATSDGLAGETQYF.

J is TRBJ2-7 and V is TRBV10-2; weak D call: TRBD2 (6 bases). Per germline, CDR1 WSHSY and CDR2 SAAADI. The CDR3 spans 20 residues. The ends were cut back, 0 bases at V and 2 bases at J, with 26 bases in the middle. CDR3 nucleotides: TGCGCCAGCAGTGAGTCGAGGAGGGCCAGGTTTCGGAGGGATACCTACGAGCAGTACTTC. Its protein product is CASSESRRARFRRDTYEQYF.

The chain has TRBV7-3 and TRBJ1-6; TRBD1 is a possible D gene (6 bases). The CDR3 is 15 residues long. Per germline, CDR1 SGHTA and CDR2 FQGTGA. The V and J ends lost 6 bases and 4 bases respectively, with 13 bases between them. The CDR3 DNA follows: TGTGCCAGCAGTTACCAGGGGAATTATAATTCACCCCTCCACTTT. Amino acid sequence: CASSYQGNYNSPLHF.

The rearrangement joins TRBV12-3 or TRBV12-4 to TRBJ2-1; 9 positions agree with TRBD2. After removal of 3 bases from V and 4 bases from J, the junction contained 7 bases not matched to a gene. The CDR3 spans 16 residues. The CDR3 is CASSLVGGGVYNEQFF. CDR3 nucleotide sequence: TGTGCCAGCAGTTTGGTAGGCGGGGGGGTTTACAATGAGCAGTTCTTC.

This sequence joins TRBV18 and TRBJ1-2; D might be TRBD1 (5 bases). Per germline, CDR1 KGHSH and CDR2 LQKENI. V was cut by 4 bases and J by 5 bases, with 14 bases left in between. The CDR3 covers 14 residues. Written as DNA, the CDR3 is TGTGCCAGCTCACGGCTGGACACCTCATATGGCTACACCTTC. Protein sequence: CASSRLDTSYGYTF.

V gene TRBV24-1 combines with J gene TRBJ2-5; D unresolved. V was clipped by 0 bases and J by 2 bases, with 9 bases between them. The CDR3 sequence is 15 residues long. CDR1 is KGHDR, CDR2 SFDVKD, per germline. The CDR3 DNA is TGTGCCACCAGTGATTTGCGTTGGGGACAAGAGACCCAGTACTTC. Translation gives CATSDLRWGQETQYF.

This clonotype was picked up one time. V is TRBV10-3 and J is TRBJ2-1; 7 bases line up with TRBD1. CDR1 and CDR2 (germline): ENHRY, SYGVKD. Trimming at V came to 9 bases and at J to 3 bases, leaving 2 bases not matched to a gene. This CDR3 contains 12 residues. CDR3 sequence: CAIQGDYNEQFF. As DNA, the CDR3 is TGTGCCATTCAGGGGGACTACAATGAGCAGTTCTTC.

J is TRBJ1-4 and V is TRBV29-1; no firm D call. V lost 5 bases, J lost 7 bases, and 14 bases lay in between. This CDR3 region has 13 residues. Germline loops: CDR1 SQVTM, CDR2 ANQGSEA. The CDR3 protein is CSVLPGPGEKLFF. The CDR3, as DNA: TGCAGCGTTCTCCCCGGACCTGGTGAAAAACTGTTTTTT. The entire variable domain, with the rest obtained from reference TRBV29-1 and TRBJ1-4, is as follows: SAVISQKPSRDICQRGTSLTIQCQVDSQVTMMFWYRQQPGQSLTLIATANQGSEATYESGFVIDKFPISRPNLTFSTLTVSNMSPEDSSIYLCSVLPGPGEKLFFGSGTQLSVL.

This clonotype was detected only once. The V call is TRBV20-1, the J call TRBJ2-5; possibly TRBD2 for D (6 bases). The CDR3 is 13 amino acids. The ends were cut back, 6 bases at V and 7 bases at J, with 18 bases in the middle. Germline CDR1 and CDR2: DFQATT and SNEGSKA (reference sequence). The CDR3 sequence: CSAPNSGGGTQYF. The CDR3 DNA sequence: TGCAGTGCCCCGAATAGCGGCGGTGGGACCCAGTACTTC.

In DNA form, the CDR3 reads TGTGCCAGCAGACCCCCTTGGAGCACCGGGGAGCTGTTTTTT. It encodes CASRPPWSTGELFF. The J gene is TRBJ2-2, the V gene TRBV6-5; D not certain. The CDR3 is 14 amino acids. Trimming took 6 bases from V and 4 from J, leaving 12 bases between them. Germline CDR1 is MNHEY and CDR2 is SVGAGI.

V usage is TRBV7-9 and J usage is TRBJ1-4; 7 nucleotides line up with TRBD1. J was trimmed by 5 bases and V by 4 bases; bases with no gene match: 4. The CDR3 covers 14 residues. Per germline, CDR1 SEHNR and CDR2 FQNEAQ (reference sequence). For the CDR3, the DNA is TGTGCCAGCAGCTACGGACAGGCGAATGAAAAACTGTTTTTT. It codes for CASSYGQANEKLFF.

This chain uses TRBV30 with TRBJ1-1; no clear D gene. Per germline, CDR1 GTSNPN and CDR2 SVGIG (reference sequence). The germline V and J ends were trimmed by 3 bases and 6 bases, with 8 bases remaining between them. CDR3 size: 11 residues. The CDR3 sequence: CAWRRTSEAFF. CDR3 sequence (DNA): TGTGCCTGGAGACGGACGTCTGAAGCTTTCTTT.

V gene TRBV10-3 combines with J gene TRBJ2-7, with a weak D call TRBD2 (5 bases). Germline CDR1 ENHRY, CDR2 SYGVKD. Trimming shortened V by 8 bases and J by 2 bases, and 13 bases separated the two germline ends. This CDR3 region has 13 residues. CDR3 nucleotide sequence: TGTGCCATCCGCGCAGCGGAGCCCTACGAGCAGTACTTC. Protein product: CAIRAAEPYEQYF.

The rearrangement links TRBV24-1 to TRBJ2-2, with a possible D match to TRBD1 (6 bases). V was clipped by 4 bases and J by 5 bases, with 16 bases between them. CDR1 and CDR2 from the germline V gene are KGHDR and SFDVKD. This CDR3 contains 16 residues. In DNA, the CDR3 is TGTGCCACCAGTGAACCCAACAGGGCCTGGACCGGGGAGCTGTTTTTT. This codes for CATSEPNRAWTGELFF.